The clone carrying this T cell receptor (beta chain) showed up many times. The V end lost 3 bases, the J end lost 1 base, and 15 bases lay between the germline ends. Germline loops: CDR1 SGHVS, CDR2 FQNEAQ. This CDR3 comprises 16 residues. Template switching supplied a universal primer site; unique molecular identifiers were carried on the cDNA. TCRdb passed the 5' RACE reads through MiXCR, listing each CDR3 protein once. Counted here are about 200,000 distinct CDR3 sequences, around 6.5% occurring once; the ten biggest clones make up approximately 14%. This record comes from a study of identical twins. The same sample was also used in a study of T cells expressing NK-cell markers. Per that paper: Among CD8+ T cells from over 5 donors, dominant NKG2C+ clonotypes accounted for roughly 1.0-7.0%.

The chain joins TRBV7-8 to TRBJ2-5; TRBD1 is a possible D gene (6 bases). Sequenced input: CD8+ T cells sorted from blood. The sequence was collected from a woman between 18 and 30 years old in good health. The CDR3 here is CASSFATGKTQETQYF. CDR3 in DNA: TGTGCCAGCAGCTTCGCGACAGGAAAGACCCAAGAGACCCAGTACTTC.